What follows are 26 T cell receptor beta chains derived from one specimen sequenced in a study of control samples from healthy donors and cancer patients. Sequenced by immunoSEQ multiplex PCR; TCRdb stores in-frame clones only, minus some. The sample yields approximately 170,000 clones, 88% seen once. Sequencing used blood. The receptors were gathered from a woman in her twenties or thirties in good health.

This rearrangement joins TRBV5-1 to TRBJ2-7; D gene unclear. The CDR3 runs 16 residues. Trimming stripped 0 bases from V and 4 bases from J, with 17 bases between. Germline assignment: CDR1 SGHRS and CDR2 YFSETQ. The CDR3 bases are TGCGCCAGCAGCTTGGTAGGCAGCGAAAAACGATACGAGCAGTACTTC. Its protein is CASSLVGSEKRYEQYF.

This chain connects TRBV27 to TRBJ1-1; no definite D call. There are 14 residues in the CDR3. V was clipped by 3 bases and J by 1 base, with 9 bases between them. The germline gives CDR1 MNHEY, CDR2 SMNVEV (reference sequence). For the CDR3, the DNA is TGTGCCAGCAGTTTCCGGATACAGAACACTGAAGCTTTCTTT. Amino acids: CASSFRIQNTEAFF.

The chain couples TRBV7-9 to TRBJ2-1, with D possibly called TRBD1 or TRBD2 (5 bases each). The CDR3 is made up of 13 amino acids. V lost 6 bases, J lost 5 bases, and 11 bases lay in between. Germline-derived CDR1 and CDR2 are SEHNR and FQNEAQ (reference sequence). The CDR3 loop is CASRGRVDNEQFF. The CDR3 nucleotides are TGTGCCAGCAGGGGGCGGGTCGACAATGAGCAGTTCTTC.

This chain links TRBV24-1 with TRBJ1-1; D is ambiguous. V was cut by 1 base and J by 0 bases, with 11 bases left in between. This CDR3 has 16 amino acids. Germline CDR1 KGHDR, CDR2 SFDVKD. CDR3 in DNA: TGTGCCACCAGTGATTTTCCAGGTGTAATGAACACTGAAGCTTTCTTT. Encoded protein: CATSDFPGVMNTEAFF.

This clone was found a few times. V usage is TRBV11-2 and J usage is TRBJ2-7; D gene ambiguous. There are 13 residues in the CDR3. Germline assignment: CDR1 SGHAT and CDR2 FQNNGV. Trimming took off 5 bases at V and 3 bases at J, with 11 bases between the two ends. For the CDR3, the DNA is TGTGCCAGCAGCCGCCAGGTCGGCTACGAGCAGTACGTC. This encodes CASSRQVGYEQYV.

The chain uses TRBV19 and TRBJ2-7, with D maybe TRBD1 (6 bases). Germline CDR1 and CDR2: LNHDA and SQIVND (reference sequence). The CDR3 loop spans 15 amino acids. The germline V and J ends were trimmed by 8 bases and 2 bases, with 19 bases remaining between them. The CDR3 protein is CASRRGQSGAYEQYF. The CDR3 region has the DNA TGTGCCAGTCGGCGCGGACAGTCAGGGGCCTACGAGCAGTACTTC.

This chain joins TRBV7-2 and TRBJ2-3; D might be TRBD1 (5 bases). Germline V gene lookup returns CDR1 SGHTA and CDR2 FQGNSA. This CDR3 region has 14 residues. Deletions cut 7 bases from V and 2 bases from J, with 13 bases between. The CDR3 DNA reads as TGTGCCAGCAACCAACAGGCCTCCACAGATACGCAGTATTTT. It codes for CASNQQASTDTQYF.

The chain couples TRBV5-1 to TRBJ1-3; 7 bases map to TRBD1. The length of the CDR3 is 14 residues. Germline V lookup: CDR1 SGHRS, CDR2 YFSETQ. The J segment lost 2 bases and the V segment lost 4 bases, leaving 3 bases of the junction unmatched. Written as DNA, the CDR3 is TGCGCCAGCAGCCGAGACAGGGCTGGAAACACCATATATTTT. Residues: CASSRDRAGNTIYF. The full variable domain, in which reference TRBV5-1 and TRBJ1-3 provide the parts outside the CDR3, is KAGVTQTPRYLIKTRGQQVTLSCSPISGHRSVSWYQQTPGQGLQFLFEYFSETQRNKGNFPGRFSGRQFSNSRSEMNVSTLELGDSALYLCASSRDRAGNTIYFGEGSWLTVV.

V gene TRBV7-8 combines with J gene TRBJ2-5; D assignment may be TRBD1 or TRBD2 (6 bases each). The CDR3 covers 17 residues. The germline V gene encodes CDR1 SGHVS and CDR2 FQNEAQ. Trimming took 5 bases from V and 1 from J, leaving 20 bases between them. This CDR3 reads CASSHGGARQPQETQYF. CDR3 in DNA: TGTGCCAGCAGCCACGGGGGCGCCCGACAACCCCAAGAGACCCAGTACTTC.

V and J are TRBV4-1 and TRBJ1-3; D may be TRBD1 (6 bases). The CDR3 is 15 residues long. Germline V gene data show CDR1 as MGHRA and CDR2 as YSYEKL. The V end lost 5 bases, the J end lost 2 bases, and 13 bases lay between the germline ends. Here the CDR3 reads CASSGRGSAGNTIYF. The DNA for the CDR3 is TGCGCCAGCAGCGGAAGGGGGTCAGCTGGAAACACCATATATTTT.

The chain has TRBV5-1 and TRBJ2-5; D might be TRBD1 (6 bases). The V end was cut by 4 bases, the J end by 4 bases, with 14 bases between. The CDR3 is made up of 14 amino acids. Germline V gene lookup returns CDR1 SGHRS and CDR2 YFSETQ. DNA for the CDR3: TGCGCCAGCAGCCAAGGGGGTACGGTAGAGACCCAGTACTTC. Translating it yields CASSQGGTVETQYF.

The V call is TRBV7-8, the J call TRBJ2-2; D remains unclear. V dropped 5 bases and J dropped 3 bases, with 7 bases sitting between them. The CDR3 runs 13 residues. Germline CDR1 is SGHVS and CDR2 is FQNEAQ. The CDR3 region is CASSALHTGELFF. CDR3 nucleotide sequence: TGTGCCAGCAGCGCCTTGCACACCGGGGAGCTGTTTTTT.

V is TRBV24-1 and J is TRBJ2-1, with D hard to call. Trimming took 4 bases from V and 9 from J, leaving 15 bases between them. This CDR3 is 14 amino acids long. CDR1 and CDR2 (germline): KGHDR, SFDVKD. The CDR3 nucleotides are TGTGCCACCAGTGACGCTCGCTATTACGGTGAGCAGTTCTTC. Its translation: CATSDARYYGEQFF.

CDR3 nucleotides: TGTGCCAGCAGGGGAGGGACTACTGATTATGAAAAACTGTTTTTT. Translating gives CASRGGTTDYEKLFF. This sequence joins TRBV6-5 and TRBJ1-4, with TRBD1 as a possible D gene (5 bases). The CDR3 is 15 amino acids. The V and J ends lost 6 bases and 6 bases respectively, with 17 bases between them. From germline, CDR1 is MNHEY and CDR2 SVGAGI.

This chain joins TRBV19 and TRBJ2-3; D unresolved. V was shortened by 6 bases and J by 0 bases, with 7 bases between the two germline ends. Germline CDR1 is LNHDA and CDR2 is SQIVND (reference sequence). The CDR3 is made up of 13 amino acids. Here the CDR3 DNA reads TGTGCCAGTAGACACCCTAGCACAGATACGCAGTATTTT. Translated: CASRHPSTDTQYF.

The chain recombines TRBV7-9 with TRBJ2-5; D is uncertain. Deletions cut 5 bases from V and 0 bases from J, with 4 bases between. The germline gives CDR1 SEHNR, CDR2 FQNEAQ (reference sequence). The CDR3 has 12 residues. The CDR3 is CASSQNQETQYF. In DNA form, the CDR3 reads TGTGCCAGCAGCCAGAACCAAGAGACCCAGTACTTC.

This chain uses TRBV9 with TRBJ1-2, with 10 bases fitting TRBD1. This CDR3 contains 17 residues. The trim removed 8 bases at V and 0 bases at J, leaving 13 bases unmatched. Germline V gene lookup returns CDR1 SGDLS and CDR2 YYNGEE. In DNA, the CDR3 is TGTGCCAGACTACCGGGACAGGGGCGGGGACCTAACTATGGCTACACCTTC. Translated: CARLPGQGRGPNYGYTF.

The V call is TRBV4-2, the J call TRBJ2-2; 8 bases line up with TRBD2. The CDR3 totals 15 residues. Germline CDR1 and CDR2: LGHNA and YNFKEQ. V lost 3 bases to trimming and J lost 7 bases; unmatched junction nucleotides: 7. DNA for the CDR3: TGTGCCAGCAGCCATAGCGGGATCCTCGGCGGGGAGCTGTTTTTT. Residues: CASSHSGILGGELFF.

The chain carries TRBV7-8 and TRBJ1-3; no clear D. Germline V gene data show CDR1 as SGHVS and CDR2 as FQNEAQ. The CDR3 is made up of 15 amino acids. V lost 1 base, J lost 0 bases, and 7 bases lay in between. The CDR3, as DNA: TGTGCCAGCAGCTTAGGATCGGCCTCTGGAAACACCATATATTTT. This codes for CASSLGSASGNTIYF.

The rearrangement joins TRBV24-1 to TRBJ1-1; no firm D call. In germline, CDR1 is KGHDR, CDR2 SFDVKD. The V end was cut by 4 bases, the J end by 0 bases, with 11 bases between. The CDR3 loop spans 15 amino acids. CDR3: CATSEGSTMNTEAFF. The CDR3 DNA sequence: TGTGCCACCAGTGAGGGCAGCACGATGAACACTGAAGCTTTCTTT.

The chain recombines TRBV24-1 with TRBJ2-3, with D maybe TRBD1 (5 bases). CDR1 and CDR2 (germline): KGHDR, SFDVKD. V was shortened by 3 bases and J by 1 base, with 16 bases between the two germline ends. This CDR3 region has 17 residues. CDR3 sequence: CATSDPTSEGGTDTQYF. In DNA form, the CDR3 reads TGTGCCACCAGTGATCCCACATCGGAAGGGGGCACAGATACGCAGTATTTT.

Only one count was recorded for this clone. The chain carries TRBV19 and TRBJ1-4; the D gene is possibly TRBD1 (5 bases). The CDR3 consists of 15 residues. The germline gives CDR1 LNHDA, CDR2 SQIVND (reference sequence). With 10 bases removed from V and 0 bases from J, the gap between germline ends came to 15 bases. The CDR3 sequence: CATSDIPTTNEKLFF. CDR3 DNA: TGTGCCACCTCGGACATTCCCACAACTAATGAAAAACTGTTTTTT.

The chain recombines TRBV30 with TRBJ1-1; TRBD1 matches 7 bases. There are 12 residues in the CDR3. The germline CDR1 and CDR2 sequences are GTSNPN and SVGIG (reference sequence). The V gene end was trimmed by 8 bases and the J gene end by 4 bases; junction bases not matched to a gene: 7. DNA of the CDR3: TGTGCCAAAGGACAGGCGGGCACTGAAGCTTTCTTT. This translates into CAKGQAGTEAFF.

V is TRBV5-4 and J is TRBJ2-1; 8 bases align to TRBD1. The CDR3 sequence is 14 residues long. Unmatched junction bases numbered 3, after V lost 2 bases and J lost 5 bases. Germline V gives CDR1 SGHNT, CDR2 YYREEE (reference sequence). CDR3 sequence: CASSFRTGNNEQFF. CDR3 nucleotides: TGTGCCAGCAGCTTCAGGACAGGGAACAATGAGCAGTTCTTC.

This rearrangement joins TRBV7-2 to TRBJ2-5; TRBD1 matches at 9 bases. V lost 0 bases, J lost 6 bases, and 11 bases stayed unmatched. The germline V gene encodes CDR1 SGHTA and CDR2 FQGNSA. This CDR3 has 17 amino acids. The CDR3 DNA is TGTGCCAGCAGCTTAGCTGGGGGGACAGGGAGTGAAAAGACCCAGTACTTC. Translated: CASSLAGGTGSEKTQYF.

This chain joins TRBV6-5 and TRBJ1-5, with a weak D call TRBD1 (5 bases). With 8 bases removed from V and 8 bases from J, the gap between germline ends came to 10 bases. The CDR3 is 11 amino acids. Germline-derived CDR1 and CDR2 are MNHEY and SVGAGI. In nucleotides, the CDR3 is TGTGCCAGCCGCAGGGAAGAGCCCCAGCATTTT. Translated: CASRREEPQHF.